Listed here are 15 T cell receptor beta chains from one sample, sequenced in a study of cytomegalovirus exposure and HLA in healthy donors. PCR used 60 Vbeta primers and 13 Jbeta primers. Generated by immunoSEQ multiplex PCR, the TCRdb table keeps only in-frame clones and is missing some. The top ten clones hold around 0.9% of a sample with about 110,000 clones, around 75% of them seen once. The sample consisted of PBMCs. The receptors were sampled from a young woman in good health and CMV-seronegative.

This clone was seen only a few times. The chain has TRBV5-1 and TRBJ1-2; D is uncertain. V lost 1 base and J 6 bases, leaving 13 bases between the germline ends. The length of the CDR3 is 14 residues. Germline CDR1 and CDR2: SGHRS and YFSETQ. CDR3 DNA sequence: TGCGCCAGCAGCTTGCGTCCCGGAGCGGATGGCTACACCTTC. It codes for CASSLRPGADGYTF.

The chain has TRBV11-2 and TRBJ2-1, with 12 bases matching TRBD2. This CDR3 is 14 amino acids long. V lost 10 bases and J lost 3; bases outside the gene matches: 4. Germline V gives CDR1 SGHAT, CDR2 FQNNGV. The CDR3 DNA reads as TGTGCCATCCGGACTAGCGGGGTCTACAATGAGCAGTTCTTC. It encodes CAIRTSGVYNEQFF.

In this sample, this clone turned up a few times. The chain carries TRBV25-1 and TRBJ2-7; 9 bases match TRBD1. The CDR3 is 14 amino acids. Per germline, CDR1 MGHDK and CDR2 SYGVNS. The ends lost 4 bases at V and 5 bases at J; junction bases unmatched: 6. The CDR3 is CASSGGGQGNEQYF. The DNA of the CDR3 is TGTGCCAGCAGTGGGGGGGGACAGGGCAACGAGCAGTACTTC.

The V call is TRBV6-1, the J call TRBJ2-7; a possible D gene is TRBD2 (5 bases). This CDR3 has 14 amino acids. V dropped 2 bases and J dropped 6 bases, with 14 bases sitting between them. CDR1 is MNHNS and CDR2 is SASEGT in the germline V gene. CDR3 sequence (DNA): TGTGCCAGCAGTGAAATTGCTAGCTTATCCGAGCAGTACTTC. Its translation: CASSEIASLSEQYF.

The chain is built from TRBV7-8 and TRBJ1-1; no firm D call. Looked up from germline, CDR1 is SGHVS and CDR2 is FQNEAQ. The CDR3 runs 14 residues. The V gene lost 1 base and the J gene lost 6 bases, with 12 bases spanning the gap. CDR3 sequence (DNA): TGTGCCAGCAGCTTAGTGCTTTCGCAGGCTGAAGCTTTCTTT. Its protein is CASSLVLSQAEAFF.

This clone was counted once. CDR3 residues: CASSRNSDTEAFF. For the CDR3, the DNA is TGTGCCAGTAGTCGAAACTCGGACACTGAAGCTTTCTTT. The chain is built from TRBV19 and TRBJ1-1; D is ambiguous. Germline V gives CDR1 LNHDA, CDR2 SQIVND (reference sequence). CDR3 length equals 13 residues. The V end lost 5 bases, the J end lost 3 bases, and 10 bases lay between the germline ends. Variable domain in full (rest from reference TRBV19 and TRBJ1-1): DGGITQSPKYLFRKEGQNVTLSCEQNLNHDAMYWYRQDPGQGLRLIYYSQIVNDFQKGDIAEGYSVSREKKESFPLTVTSAQKNPTAFYLCASSRNSDTEAFFGQGTRLTVV.

The chain joins TRBV19 to TRBJ1-2; 7 nucleotides agree with TRBD1. Germline V CDR1 and CDR2: LNHDA, SQIVND (reference sequence). V lost 9 bases, J lost 5 bases, and 12 bases stayed unmatched. The CDR3 is made up of 14 amino acids. CDR3 coding DNA: TGTGCCAGCCTCGACAGGGACGATAGGTATGGCTACACCTTC. Protein: CASLDRDDRYGYTF.

This clone was recorded a few times. The rearrangement uses TRBV5-1 and TRBJ1-2, with D possibly TRBD1 on 5 matching bases. Trimming took 4 bases from V and 8 from J, leaving 15 bases between them. There are 13 residues in the CDR3. Germline CDR1 reads SGHRS; CDR2 reads YFSETQ. The CDR3: CASSPTELLGYTF. Written as DNA, the CDR3 is TGCGCCAGCAGCCCGACAGAGCTCTTGGGCTACACCTTC.

V and J are TRBV18 and TRBJ1-5, with TRBD1 identical over 7 bases. The CDR3 covers 14 residues. V was clipped by 2 bases and J by 8 bases; unmatched bases: 6. The germline CDR1 and CDR2 sequences are KGHSH and LQKENI. CDR3 nucleotide sequence: TGTGCCAGCTCACCAAACAGGGGAAAGGAGCCCCAGCATTTT. It yields the protein CASSPNRGKEPQHF. The full variable domain, rest sourced from reference TRBV18 and TRBJ1-5, is NAGVMQNPRHLVRRRGQEARLRCSPMKGHSHVYWYRQLPEEGLKFMVYLQKENIIDESGMPKERFSAEFPKEGPSILRIQQVVRGDSAAYFCASSPNRGKEPQHFGDGTRLSIL.

This clone was seen a handful of times. This sequence joins TRBV2 and TRBJ1-2; 7 nucleotides agree with TRBD1. With 2 bases clipped from V and 8 bases from J, the junction kept 8 bases outside the gene matches. Germline-derived CDR1 and CDR2 are SNHLY and FYNNEI. The length of the CDR3 is 14 residues. The CDR3 region is CASSEFAQGEGYTF. The DNA for the CDR3 is TGTGCCAGCAGTGAATTTGCGCAGGGGGAAGGCTACACCTTC.

The rearrangement joins TRBV4-2 to TRBJ1-2; 7 bases align to TRBD1. Germline CDR1 reads LGHNA; CDR2 reads YNFKEQ. V trimming: 2 bases; J trimming: 4 bases; junction bases outside the gene matches: 10. The CDR3 loop spans 16 amino acids. CDR3 coding DNA: TGTGCCAGCAGCCAAACACAGGGGTATCGTAGCTATGGCTACACCTTC. It codes for CASSQTQGYRSYGYTF.

There are a few counts of this clone. This rearrangement joins TRBV30 to TRBJ2-5; D unresolved. The V gene lost 3 bases and the J gene lost 0 bases, with 8 bases spanning the gap. Germline CDR1 is GTSNPN and CDR2 is SVGIG (reference sequence). CDR3 size: 13 residues. The CDR3 protein is CAWSLDNQETQYF. CDR3 sequence (DNA): TGTGCCTGGAGCCTCGACAACCAAGAGACCCAGTACTTC.

V usage is TRBV27 and J usage is TRBJ2-1; 7 nucleotides match TRBD2. CDR3 size: 15 residues. J was trimmed by 0 bases and V by 1 base; bases with no gene match: 0. Germline values: CDR1 MNHEY, CDR2 SMNVEV (reference sequence). Here the CDR3 reads CASSLLAGSYNEQFF. For the CDR3, the DNA is TGTGCCAGCAGTTTATTAGCGGGCTCCTACAATGAGCAGTTCTTC.

This chain joins TRBV7-8 and TRBJ2-7, with a tentative D call TRBD1 (8 bases). The V end was cut by 2 bases, the J end by 4 bases, with 21 bases between. In germline, CDR1 is SGHVS, CDR2 FQNEAQ. There are 17 residues in the CDR3. DNA of the CDR3: TGTGCCAGCAGCTTAAGTCTGGGACACAGGGGGGGTTACGAGCAGTACTTC. It translates to CASSLSLGHRGGYEQYF.

This chain links TRBV29-1 with TRBJ2-7; 10 nucleotides line up with TRBD1. This CDR3 spans 12 amino acids. From germline, CDR1 is SQVTM and CDR2 ANQGSEA. With 5 bases clipped from V and 4 bases from J, the junction kept 2 bases outside the gene matches. This CDR3 is CSVRTGGYEQYF. The CDR3 bases are TGCAGCGTTAGGACAGGGGGGTACGAGCAGTACTTC.